The 22 T cell receptor beta chains reported below all come from one sample, sequenced in a study of CD8+CD57+ T cells in acquired aplastic anemia. TCR beta VDJ combinations and CDR3 sequences were profiled from genomic DNA. TCRdb analysed the reads with MiXCR anew, one entry per CDR3 protein. The sample lists about 48,000 distinct CDR3 sequences, roughly 69% seen once, with roughly 34% in the top ten. Sequencing was done on a sample of sorted CD4+, CD8+, or CD8+CD57+ T cells (not recorded which) from PBMCs. Every receptor here comes from a human donor in good health, serving as a control.

The V and J genes are TRBV9 and TRBJ2-5, with D perhaps assigned TRBD1 or TRBD2 (5 bases each). Germline V gene data show CDR1 as SGDLS and CDR2 as YYNGEE. The CDR3 is made up of 15 amino acids. Trimming took off 4 bases at V and 3 bases at J, with 16 bases between the two ends. This CDR3 reads CASSLGTGWEETQYF. The CDR3, as DNA: TGTGCCAGCAGCCTTGGGACCGGCTGGGAAGAGACCCAGTACTTC. The complete variable domain, with remaining parts taken from reference TRBV9 and TRBJ2-5, reads DSGVTQTPKHLITATGQRVTLRCSPRSGDLSVYWYQQSLDQGLQFLIQYYNGEERAKGNILERFSAQQFPDLHSELNLSSLELGDSALYFCASSLGTGWEETQYFGPGTRLLVL.

The chain is built from TRBV7-9 and TRBJ1-2; TRBD1 is a possible D gene (6 bases). Germline CDR1 is SEHNR and CDR2 is FQNEAQ (reference sequence). This CDR3 is built from 13 residues. The V gene lost 10 bases and the J gene lost 5 bases, with 17 bases spanning the gap. The chain's CDR3 is CATSDAQGYGYTF. Here the CDR3 DNA reads TGTGCCACCAGTGATGCACAGGGATATGGCTACACCTTC. Drawing the rest from reference TRBV7-9 and TRBJ1-2, the complete variable domain is DTGVSQNPRHKITKRGQNVTFRCDPISEHNRLYWYRQTLGQGPEFLTYFQNEAQLEKSRLLSDRFSAERPKGSFSTLEIQRTEQGDSAMYLCATSDAQGYGYTFGSGTRLTVV.

This clonotype showed up just a few times. The gene calls are TRBV19 and TRBJ2-7, with D uncertain. The germline V gene encodes CDR1 LNHDA and CDR2 SQIVND (reference sequence). With 5 bases removed from V and 0 bases from J, the gap between germline ends came to 14 bases. This CDR3 spans 15 amino acids. The CDR3 DNA follows: TGTGCCAGTAGTGCCGCCACACCGATCTCCTACGAGCAGTACTTC. This sequence encodes CASSAATPISYEQYF.

This chain connects TRBV28 to TRBJ2-3, with 14 bases matching TRBD2. The CDR3 totals 14 residues. Germline values: CDR1 MDHEN, CDR2 SYDVKM. V lost 6 bases, J lost 5 bases, and 1 base stayed unmatched. The DNA for the CDR3 is TGTGCCAGCAGCGGACTAGCGGGAGGAGATACGCAGTATTTT. It is translated as CASSGLAGGDTQYF. The entire variable domain, with the rest obtained from reference TRBV28 and TRBJ2-3, is as follows: DVKVTQSSRYLVKRTGEKVFLECVQDMDHENMFWYRQDPGLGLRLIYFSYDVKMKEKGDIPEGYSVSREKKERFSLILESASTNQTSMYLCASSGLAGGDTQYFGPGTRLTVL.

This chain connects TRBV7-6 to TRBJ2-3, with 10 bases aligning to TRBD1. Germline V gene sequence: CDR1 SGHVS, CDR2 FNYEAQ. The CDR3 is 16 amino acids. J was trimmed by 4 bases and V by 6 bases; bases with no gene match: 10. In DNA form, the CDR3 reads TGTGCCAGCAGATCAAGACAGGGGGCGGTACCAGATACGCAGTATTTT. Encoded protein: CASRSRQGAVPDTQYF.

The chain links TRBV15 to TRBJ1-1; weak D call: TRBD1 (5 bases). The ends were cut back, 0 bases at V and 4 bases at J, with 12 bases in the middle. Germline values: CDR1 LNHNV, CDR2 YYDKDF (reference sequence). The CDR3 is made up of 15 amino acids. The CDR3 spells CATSREGAAVTEAFF. The CDR3 region has the DNA TGTGCCACCAGCAGAGAAGGGGCCGCGGTCACTGAAGCTTTCTTT. Using reference TRBV15 and TRBJ1-1 for the parts outside the CDR3, the full variable domain is DAMVIQNPRYQVTQFGKPVTLSCSQTLNHNVMYWYQQKSSQAPKLLFHYYDKDFNNEADTPDNFQSRRPNTSFCFLDIRSPGLGDTAMYLCATSREGAAVTEAFFGQGTRLTVV.

In regard to this clonotype: Germline is not matched at one junction end, which may reflect a read error. J is TRBJ1-2 and V is TRBV7-2, with D unclear. The CDR3 loop spans 14 amino acids. Germline lookup yields CDR1 SGHTA and CDR2 FQGNSA. The CDR3 loop is CASSYSTQSHGYTF. For the CDR3, the DNA is TGTGCCAGCAGTTACTCAACCCAGTCGCATGGATACACCTTC.

This chain uses TRBV15 with TRBJ2-1; maybe TRBD1 (5 bases). Trimming took off 3 bases at V and 7 bases at J, with 16 bases between the two ends. The CDR3 is 15 residues long. The V gene's germline CDR1 is LNHNV and CDR2 YYDKDF (reference sequence). The DNA of the CDR3 is TGTGCCACCAGCAGGCAGGGCAGGGAAAGAAATGAGCAGTTCTTC. Its protein is CATSRQGRERNEQFF.

Remarks on this clonotype: Lacking the conserved final phenylalanine or tryptophan, this CDR3 likely reflects a read error. This rearrangement joins TRBV29-1 to TRBJ1-2, with TRBD1 matching 9 bases. With 6 bases clipped from V and 2 bases from J, the junction kept 1 base outside the gene matches. The CDR3 loop spans 12 amino acids. Germline V gene lookup returns CDR1 SQVTM and CDR2 ANQGSEA. The CDR3 DNA reads TGCAGCGTGGACAGGGGAAACTATGGCTACACCCTC. This translates into CSVDRGNYGYTL.

The rearrangement joins TRBV30 to TRBJ1-2; D is unresolved. Germline CDR1 is GTSNPN and CDR2 is SVGIG (reference sequence). The V end was cut by 0 bases, the J end by 4 bases, with 9 bases between. This CDR3 has 13 residues. CDR3 DNA sequence: TGTGCCTGGAGTGTCCGGCTGGCCTATGGCTACACCTTC. Translating it yields CAWSVRLAYGYTF.

The sample holds a few counts of this clonotype. The V call is TRBV25-1, the J call TRBJ1-5; 8 bases line up with TRBD1. Germline CDR1 reads MGHDK; CDR2 reads SYGVNS. The ends lost 7 bases at V and 0 bases at J; junction bases unmatched: 2. The CDR3 runs 14 residues. The CDR3 DNA reads TGTGCCAGCATGGGACAGGATAGCAATCAGCCCCAGCATTTT. Amino acids: CASMGQDSNQPQHF. The full variable domain, in which reference TRBV25-1 and TRBJ1-5 provide the parts outside the CDR3, is EADIYQTPRYLVIGTGKKITLECSQTMGHDKMYWYQQDPGMELHLIHYSYGVNSTEKGDLSSESTVSRIRTEHFPLTLESARPSHTSQYLCASMGQDSNQPQHFGDGTRLSIL.

In this sample, this clonotype turned up a few times. The rearrangement uses TRBV24-1 and TRBJ1-1; 9 bases are shared with TRBD1. CDR3 size: 16 residues. CDR1 is KGHDR, CDR2 SFDVKD, per germline. V lost 3 bases and J lost 0; bases outside the gene matches: 4. The CDR3 coding sequence is TGTGCCACCAGTGATCGAGACAGGGGGGTGAACACTGAAGCTTTCTTT. It specifies CATSDRDRGVNTEAFF.

This clonotype was seen ten or more times. The V gene is TRBV7-9, the J gene TRBJ1-5, with 8 bases lining up with TRBD1. There are 17 residues in the CDR3. Trimming cost V 5 bases and J 6 bases; bases outside gene matches: 15. CDR1 and CDR2 (germline): SEHNR, FQNEAQ (reference sequence). The CDR3, as DNA: TGTGCCAGCAGCGCTTCCTCCGGGACAGGTTTTGGTCAGCCCCAGCATTTT. Translating gives CASSASSGTGFGQPQHF.

A word on this clonotype: At one end, the junction sequence differs from germline, possibly due to a read error. The V call is TRBV25-1, the J call TRBJ1-1, with D uncertain. CDR1 MGHDK and CDR2 SYGVNS come from the germline V gene. The length of the CDR3 is 14 residues. CDR3 nucleotide sequence: TGTGCCAGCAGTGAAAACCCAATGAACACTGAGGCTTTCTTT. Its protein is CASSENPMNTEAFF.

V is TRBV29-1 and J is TRBJ2-7; 11 nucleotides line up with TRBD1. The CDR3 extends over 13 amino acids. Germline values: CDR1 SQVTM, CDR2 ANQGSEA. Trimming removed 3 bases from V and 5 bases from J; junction bases left unmatched: 3. The chain's CDR3 is CSVDGDRGDEQYF. The CDR3 DNA follows: TGCAGCGTTGATGGGGACAGGGGGGACGAGCAGTACTTC.

This clonotype was found a few times. The rearrangement joins TRBV2 to TRBJ1-2; no reliable D call. Per germline, CDR1 SNHLY and CDR2 FYNNEI. V lost 6 bases, J lost 6 bases, and 8 bases lay in between. The CDR3 is 11 amino acids. The DNA of the CDR3 is TGTGCCAGCAGGGAGATTGATGGCTACACCTTC. Its translation: CASREIDGYTF. Complete variable domain (other parts from reference TRBV2 and TRBJ1-2): EPEVTQTPSHQVTQMGQEVILRCVPISNHLYFYWYRQILGQKVEFLVSFYNNEISEKSEIFDDQFSVERPDGSNFTLKIRSTKLEDSAMYFCASREIDGYTFGSGTRLTVV.

As concerns this clonotype: No conserved phenylalanine or tryptophan is present at the end of the CDR3, so a read error is the likely explanation. This chain connects TRBV7-9 to TRBJ2-3; D unclear. Per the germline V gene, CDR1 is SEHNR and CDR2 is FQNEAQ (reference sequence). This CDR3 has 14 amino acids. V gave up 3 bases and J gave up 6 bases, with 13 bases separating them. The CDR3 region is CASSFTGFADTQYL. The CDR3 nucleotides are TGTGCCAGCAGCTTTACCGGGTTCGCGGATACGCAGTATTTA.

The CDR3 sequence is CASSEAGLGYGYTF. CDR3 sequence (DNA): TGTGCCAGCAGTGAAGCGGGATTGGGCTATGGCTACACCTTC. The V gene is TRBV2, the J gene TRBJ1-2; no definite D call. Trimming took 0 bases from V and 4 from J, leaving 9 bases between them. The CDR3 is made up of 14 amino acids. Per germline, CDR1 SNHLY and CDR2 FYNNEI.

J is TRBJ2-7 and V is TRBV2; tentatively, D is TRBD2 (5 bases). The CDR3 extends over 13 amino acids. Germline CDR1 SNHLY, CDR2 FYNNEI. Trimming took 7 bases from V and 6 from J, leaving 16 bases between them. Here the CDR3 reads CASNIGLEGEQYF. CDR3 nucleotide sequence: TGTGCCAGCAATATCGGGCTAGAGGGCGAGCAGTACTTC.

The rearrangement joins TRBV20-1 to TRBJ2-3; D call uncertain. The CDR3 contains 13 residues. Trimming removed 3 bases at V and 10 bases at J, with 17 bases between. Germline assignment: CDR1 DFQATT and CDR2 SNEGSKA (reference sequence). The CDR3 reads CSASPLTYSAQYF. The DNA for the CDR3 is TGCAGTGCTAGCCCGTTAACTTACAGTGCGCAGTATTTT.

Only one count was recorded for this clonotype. The chain links TRBV12-3 or TRBV12-4 to TRBJ2-1; D remains ambiguous. Trimming cost V 5 bases and J 2 bases, with 4 bases left between them. CDR3 length: 12 amino acids. CDR3 sequence: CASSIPYNEQFF. DNA of the CDR3: TGTGCCAGCAGTATACCCTACAATGAGCAGTTCTTC.

The chain employs TRBV19 and TRBJ1-5; D might be TRBD1 (6 bases). The ends were cut back, 7 bases at V and 7 bases at J, with 20 bases in the middle. This CDR3 region has 15 residues. Looked up from germline, CDR1 is LNHDA and CDR2 is SQIVND (reference sequence). CDR3 protein: CASKPLNTGGQPQHF. For the CDR3, the DNA is TGTGCCAGTAAACCGCTGAACACCGGGGGCCAGCCCCAGCATTTT. Complete variable domain (other parts from reference TRBV19 and TRBJ1-5): DGGITQSPKYLFRKEGQNVTLSCEQNLNHDAMYWYRQDPGQGLRLIYYSQIVNDFQKGDIAEGYSVSREKKESFPLTVTSAQKNPTAFYLCASKPLNTGGQPQHFGDGTRLSIL.